Following are 26 T cell receptor beta chains from one sample sequenced in a study of cytomegalovirus exposure and HLA in healthy donors. The PCR employed 60 Vbeta primers together with 13 Jbeta primers. TCRdb's table, derived via immunoSEQ multiplex PCR, lists solely in-frame clones and lacks some. The sample has 75,000 to 100,000 clones; around 77% are singletons. The specimen sequenced was PBMCs. Source of these receptors: a man in his forties or fifties in good health and CMV-seronegative.

The CDR3 DNA reads as TGTGCCAGCAAAGCCTATAGTTCCGGGGCCAACGTCCTGACTTTC. Protein sequence: CASKAYSSGANVLTF. The chain uses TRBV25-1 and TRBJ2-6; D is ambiguous. Germline V CDR1 and CDR2: MGHDK, SYGVNS. The CDR3 totals 15 residues. Trimming cost V 7 bases and J 4 bases, with 14 bases left between them.

In this sample, this clone turned up once. The chain carries TRBV6-1 and TRBJ2-3; D is undetermined. This CDR3 has 16 residues. Germline loops: CDR1 MNHNS, CDR2 SASEGT. V was clipped by 4 bases and J by 3 bases, with 17 bases between them. CDR3 sequence: CASSGQVELPTDTQYF. The CDR3 nucleotides are TGTGCCAGCAGTGGCCAAGTGGAGTTACCTACAGATACGCAGTATTTT.

The V and J genes are TRBV29-1 and TRBJ2-3, with TRBD2 matching over 9 bases. This CDR3 region has 15 residues. The V segment lost 1 base and the J segment 5 bases; nucleotides outside the gene matches: 7. Germline V gene sequence: CDR1 SQVTM, CDR2 ANQGSEA. The CDR3 loop is CSVEGQREAKDTQYF. The CDR3 nucleotides are TGCAGCGTTGAAGGCCAGCGGGAGGCCAAAGATACGCAGTATTTT.

Regarding this clone: Other DNA sequences in the sample encode the same CDR3. The chain employs TRBV5-1 and TRBJ1-6, with a possible D match to TRBD1 (5 bases). Germline CDR1 is SGHRS and CDR2 is YFSETQ. Trimming cost V 4 bases and J 9 bases, with 11 bases left between them. There are 13 residues in the CDR3. CDR3 sequence: CASSETGGSPLHF. The CDR3 DNA is TGCGCCAGCAGCGAGACGGGGGGTTCACCCCTCCACTTT. Using reference TRBV5-1 and TRBJ1-6 for the parts outside the CDR3, the full variable domain is KAGVTQTPRYLIKTRGQQVTLSCSPISGHRSVSWYQQTPGQGLQFLFEYFSETQRNKGNFPGRFSGRQFSNSRSEMNVSTLELGDSALYLCASSETGGSPLHFGNGTRLTVT.

There are a few counts of this clone. The chain carries TRBV28 and TRBJ1-6; D not certain. CDR3 length equals 13 residues. Germline V CDR1 and CDR2: MDHEN, SYDVKM. V was shortened by 8 bases and J by 7 bases, with 12 bases between the two germline ends. The CDR3 reads CASQQIFNSPLHF. CDR3 coding DNA: TGTGCCAGCCAACAAATATTCAATTCACCCCTCCACTTT.

This chain connects TRBV5-1 to TRBJ1-1; D not certain. Germline V gene sequence: CDR1 SGHRS, CDR2 YFSETQ. The CDR3 runs to 14 residues. V was pared by 0 bases and J by 5 bases, with 11 bases between. DNA for the CDR3: TGCGCCAGCAGCTTGGGGCGCCCGGGTACTGAAGCTTTCTTT. As protein: CASSLGRPGTEAFF.

The V call is TRBV5-6, the J call TRBJ2-2; maybe TRBD2 (6 bases). The CDR3 length is 16 residues. Trimming left V 4 bases short and J 1 base short, with 14 bases between. Germline assignment: CDR1 SGHDT and CDR2 YYEEEE. The chain's CDR3 is CASSPGASVNTGELFF. DNA for the CDR3: TGTGCCAGCAGCCCGGGCGCTAGCGTGAACACCGGGGAGCTGTTTTTT. Full variable domain (rest looked up from reference TRBV5-6 and TRBJ2-2): DAGVTQSPTHLIKTRGQQVTLRCSPKSGHDTVSWYQQALGQGPQFIFQYYEEEERQRGNFPDRFSGHQFPNYSSELNVNALLLGDSALYLCASSPGASVNTGELFFGEGSRLTVL.

The rearrangement uses TRBV7-9 and TRBJ2-3; 12 nucleotides match TRBD2. Germline V gene lookup returns CDR1 SEHNR and CDR2 FQNEAQ (reference sequence). The CDR3 has 16 amino acids. Germline trimming cut 1 base from V and 6 bases from J; bases unmatched to any gene: 5. The CDR3: CASSLELAGGRDTQYF. The CDR3 nucleotides are TGTGCCAGCAGCTTAGAACTAGCGGGAGGACGGGATACGCAGTATTTT. Using reference TRBV7-9 and TRBJ2-3 for the parts outside the CDR3, the full variable domain is DTGVSQNPRHKITKRGQNVTFRCDPISEHNRLYWYRQTLGQGPEFLTYFQNEAQLEKSRLLSDRFSAERPKGSFSTLEIQRTEQGDSAMYLCASSLELAGGRDTQYFGPGTRLTVL.

This clone has more than one count but fewer than ten. The chain links TRBV7-6 to TRBJ1-5; a possible D gene is TRBD1 (5 bases). V was cut by 5 bases and J by 7 bases, with 18 bases left in between. Germline CDR1 and CDR2: SGHVS and FNYEAQ. The CDR3 is 15 amino acids. The CDR3 DNA sequence: TGTGCCAGCAGCCTAGAATACGGGGGGAAGCAGCCCCAGCATTTT. Its translation is CASSLEYGGKQPQHF.

This clone showed up just a few times. V and J are TRBV2 and TRBJ1-6; 8 nucleotides match TRBD1. Germline V gene data show CDR1 as SNHLY and CDR2 as FYNNEI. Unmatched junction bases numbered 9, after V lost 6 bases and J lost 8 bases. The length of the CDR3 is 15 residues. The DNA for the CDR3 is TGTGCCAGCAGAGACCAGACAGGGGATTATTCACCCCTCCACTTT. Its translation is CASRDQTGDYSPLHF.

The chain recombines TRBV7-9 with TRBJ1-4; TRBD1 matches 10 bases. The CDR3 loop spans 14 amino acids. V gave up 6 bases and J gave up 5 bases; unmatched junction bases: 3. CDR1 and CDR2 (germline): SEHNR, FQNEAQ (reference sequence). CDR3 nucleotides: TGTGCCAGCAGTTTGACAGGGGGCAATGAAAAACTGTTTTTT. Its protein is CASSLTGGNEKLFF.

CDR3 protein: CASSELTSGADEQFF. DNA of the CDR3: TGTGCCAGCAGTGAATTAACTAGCGGGGCCGATGAGCAGTTCTTC. The chain combines TRBV25-1 with TRBJ2-1; TRBD2 aligns across 10 bases. Germline trimming cut 1 base from V and 8 bases from J; bases unmatched to any gene: 5. This CDR3 is 15 amino acids long. From germline, CDR1 is MGHDK and CDR2 SYGVNS.

The chain carries TRBV30 and TRBJ2-6; a possible D gene is TRBD1 (6 bases). CDR1 is GTSNPN, CDR2 SVGIG, per germline (reference sequence). Trimming removed 6 bases at V and 4 bases at J, with 19 bases between. CDR3 length equals 16 residues. The CDR3 bases are TGTGCCTGCCCCGGGACACAGGACTTCGGGGCCAACGTCCTGACTTTC. It encodes CACPGTQDFGANVLTF.

A word on this clone: This same CDR3 is encoded by further DNA sequences in the sample. The V and J genes are TRBV11-3 and TRBJ2-7, with a tentative D call TRBD1 (6 bases). Deletions cut 3 bases from V and 6 bases from J, with 12 bases between. Germline V lookup: CDR1 SGHNT, CDR2 YENEEA. This CDR3 spans 13 amino acids. The CDR3 protein is CASSFSQGGEQYF. The CDR3 region has the DNA TGTGCCAGCAGCTTCTCACAGGGTGGCGAGCAGTACTTC.

This sequence joins TRBV5-1 and TRBJ2-5; a weak D match, TRBD2 (5 bases). The germline CDR1 and CDR2 sequences are SGHRS and YFSETQ. The CDR3 covers 14 residues. The V end was cut by 4 bases, the J end by 3 bases, with 13 bases between. The CDR3 loop is CASSKSGKEETQYF. The CDR3 DNA follows: TGCGCCAGCAGCAAATCCGGGAAAGAAGAGACCCAGTACTTC.

This clone appeared a few times. This chain uses TRBV2 with TRBJ1-4; TRBD1 is a possible D gene (5 bases). This CDR3 comprises 13 residues. Germline CDR1 SNHLY, CDR2 FYNNEI. With 6 bases removed from V and 8 bases from J, the gap between germline ends came to 13 bases. The CDR3 DNA is TGTGCCAGCAGGGGCAGGGAAACAGAAAAACTGTTTTTT. Translating gives CASRGRETEKLFF.

The genes are TRBV28 and TRBJ2-7; D gene ambiguous. CDR1 and CDR2 (germline): MDHEN, SYDVKM. The CDR3 length is 13 residues. Trimming cost V 4 bases and J 3 bases, with 10 bases left between them. The CDR3 coding sequence is TGTGCCAGCAGTTGGAGTACGAACTACGAGCAGTACTTC. Its translation is CASSWSTNYEQYF.

This clone has only a few counts. The chain recombines TRBV6-5 with TRBJ1-5; 11 bases match TRBD1. The CDR3 length is 13 residues. Germline CDR1 reads MNHEY; CDR2 reads SVGAGI. V was pared by 10 bases and J by 6 bases, with 5 bases of the junction left unmatched. The CDR3 DNA sequence: TGTGCCAAGCCGGGACAGGGGGGTCAGCCCCAGCATTTT. It is translated as CAKPGQGGQPQHF.

V is TRBV7-2 and J is TRBJ2-3; D call uncertain. V was cut by 5 bases and J by 2 bases, with 11 bases left in between. From germline, CDR1 is SGHTA and CDR2 FQGNSA. There are 14 residues in the CDR3. The chain's CDR3 is CASSPRHDTDTQYF. The CDR3 DNA follows: TGTGCCAGCAGCCCCAGACATGACACAGATACGCAGTATTTT.

The CDR3 protein is CASSQEQGDEQYF. CDR3 nucleotide sequence: TGCGCCAGCAGCCAGGAACAGGGGGACGAGCAGTACTTC. The V and J genes are TRBV5-1 and TRBJ2-7; 8 bases fit TRBD1. Trimming took 4 bases from V and 5 from J; bases not matched to a gene: 5. The CDR3 consists of 13 residues. The germline CDR1 and CDR2 sequences are SGHRS and YFSETQ.

Details on this clone: The same CDR3 also results from other DNA sequences found in this sample. The gene calls are TRBV6-1 and TRBJ1-5, with D perhaps TRBD1 (6 bases). Looked up from germline, CDR1 is MNHNS and CDR2 is SASEGT. V gave up 6 bases and J gave up 0 bases, with 9 bases separating them. This CDR3 spans 14 amino acids. The CDR3: CASRTGYSNQPQHF. CDR3 coding DNA: TGTGCCAGCAGGACAGGATATAGCAATCAGCCCCAGCATTTT.

The rearrangement links TRBV21-1 to TRBJ1-5. TRBV21-1 is labeled a pseudogene. The CDR3 sequence is 16 residues long. CDR3 loop: CASSKGGLHSNQPQHF. The CDR3 DNA reads TGTGCCAGCAGCAAAGGAGGCCTTCATAGCAATCAGCCCCAGCATTTT.

The chain recombines TRBV11-3 with TRBJ2-1; 9 bases are a match to TRBD2. Germline values: CDR1 SGHNT, CDR2 YENEEA. V dropped 3 bases and J dropped 9; count of bases not matched to a gene: 0. This CDR3 contains 12 residues. CDR3 sequence reads: CASSFSGSEQFF. The CDR3 nucleotides read TGTGCCAGCAGCTTTAGCGGGAGTGAGCAGTTCTTC. Variable domain in full (rest from reference TRBV11-3 and TRBJ2-1): EAGVVQSPRYKIIEKKQPVAFWCNPISGHNTLYWYLQNLGQGPELLIRYENEEAVDDSQLPKDRFSAERLKGVDSTLKIQPAELGDSAVYLCASSFSGSEQFFGPGTRLTVL.

This clone was seen just once. V and J are TRBV10-1 and TRBJ2-4, with 7 positions matching TRBD1. CDR3 length: 14 residues. Germline CDR1 reads WNHNN; CDR2 reads SYGVQD (reference sequence). V shed 2 bases, J shed 5 bases, and the junction held 3 bases outside the gene matches. DNA for the CDR3: TGCGCCAGCAGTGAGCGGACAGGCGAAAACATTCAGTACTTC. It translates to CASSERTGENIQYF.

V and J are TRBV28 and TRBJ1-6; no firm D call. The CDR3 covers 16 residues. Looked up from germline, CDR1 is MDHEN and CDR2 is SYDVKM. Deletions cut 8 bases from V and 0 bases from J, with 14 bases between. The CDR3 sequence is CASCSGVSSYNSPLHF. Here the CDR3 DNA reads TGTGCCAGCTGTAGCGGGGTTAGCTCCTATAATTCACCCCTCCACTTT. The whole variable domain, remainder taken from reference TRBV28 and TRBJ1-6, is DVKVTQSSRYLVKRTGEKVFLECVQDMDHENMFWYRQDPGLGLRLIYFSYDVKMKEKGDIPEGYSVSREKKERFSLILESASTNQTSMYLCASCSGVSSYNSPLHFGNGTRLTVT.

The chain recombines TRBV28 with TRBJ1-5; D is ambiguous. Trimming removed 2 bases at V and 7 bases at J, with 6 bases between. The length of the CDR3 is 12 residues. Germline-derived CDR1 and CDR2 are MDHEN and SYDVKM. The CDR3 sequence is CASSLLRQPQHF. CDR3 bases: TGTGCCAGCAGTTTACTTAGACAGCCCCAGCATTTT.